This T cell receptor (beta chain) was recorded in a study of T cell responses to AZD1222 COVID-19 vaccine. Produced via immunoSEQ multiplex PCR; TCRdb's table is partial and in-frame only. The data hold approximately 92,000 clones, with just over 90% observed a single time. The sequence derives from an adult in good health. The source was peripheral blood, collected on day 0 of AZD1222 vaccination.

The CDR3 region has the DNA TGTGCCAGCAGCGTAGGGCCAAGCGGGATTACCGGGGAGCTGTTTTTT. Protein: CASSVGPSGITGELFF. This chain connects TRBV9 to TRBJ2-2; 7 nucleotides align to TRBD2. Germline assignment: CDR1 SGDLS and CDR2 YYNGEE. This CDR3 is 16 amino acids long. The V and J ends lost 0 bases and 5 bases, in that order; junction bases with no gene match: 7.